This T cell receptor beta chain was sequenced for a study of blood T cell repertoires in COVID-19. Study overall: T cells, B-cell-depleted T cells, or PBMCs supplied cDNA or gDNA.

Germline V gene data show CDR1 as SGHVS and CDR2 as FQNEAQ. The CDR3 loop spans 16 amino acids. Trimming took 1 base from V and 5 from J; bases not matched to a gene: 10. The repertoire was sequenced with immunoSEQ multiplex PCR; TCRdb's copy has only in-frame clones and lacks some. The table has roughly 350,000 clones, 85% to 90% seen once. Seattle participants joined during active infection and were tracked over time. This chain joins TRBV7-8 and TRBJ2-7; 8 bases match TRBD1. This clonotype was obtained from a woman aged 45-60 years with COVID-19, enrolled during active disease. The sample comprised peripheral blood. The CDR3 protein is CASSLVSGQGLHEQYF. CDR3 coding DNA: TGTGCCAGCAGCTTAGTGTCAGGACAGGGTTTACACGAGCAGTACTTC.